Each of the 32 T cell receptor beta chains below was sequenced from the same sample in a study of T cell repertoires in cytomegalovirus infection. One entry per CDR3 protein results from TCRdb running MiXCR on the reads. The sample has some 700,000 distinct CDR3 sequences; around 35% are singletons. Which antigens these TCRs recognize remains unknown. Material: cultured PBMCs, obtained from culture after CMV antigen stimulation. These receptors came from a human donor in good health (CMV status not recorded). Some clones in this sample may be carry-over from other donors' samples.

V gene TRBV7-9 combines with J gene TRBJ2-1; no clear D. Trimming removed 1 base at V and 6 bases at J, with 13 bases between. CDR1 and CDR2 (germline): SEHNR, FQNEAQ (reference sequence). This CDR3 spans 15 amino acids. The CDR3, as DNA: TGTGCCAGCAGCTTAGTATTAGCTCCTATCAATGAGCAGTTCTTC. Translating it yields CASSLVLAPINEQFF.

The rearrangement links TRBV2 to TRBJ1-2, with D uncertain. V shed 4 bases and J shed 6 bases, with 12 bases lying between them. This CDR3 comprises 13 residues. From germline, CDR1 is SNHLY and CDR2 FYNNEI. CDR3 nucleotides: TGTGCCAGCAGTGTAAGGGCGCGGGATGGCTACACCTTC. Protein sequence: CASSVRARDGYTF.

The CDR3 bases are TGTGCCAGCAGTTACCCGGGTATCGGCACTGAAGCTTTCTTT. It specifies CASSYPGIGTEAFF. This chain links TRBV6-5 with TRBJ1-1; D not certain. V was pared by 2 bases and J by 4 bases, with 11 bases between. The CDR3 runs to 14 residues. CDR1 and CDR2 from the germline V gene are MNHEY and SVGAGI.

J is TRBJ1-1 and V is TRBV20-1; 7 nucleotides agree with TRBD1. Germline CDR1 is DFQATT and CDR2 is SNEGSKA (reference sequence). The CDR3 is 14 amino acids. The J segment lost 6 bases and the V segment lost 1 base, leaving 8 bases of the junction unmatched. This CDR3 is CSARAPTGPAEAFF. The CDR3 DNA reads as TGCAGTGCTAGAGCTCCGACAGGGCCCGCTGAAGCTTTCTTT.

This clonotype occurred a few times. The chain links TRBV6-9 to TRBJ2-7; the D call may be TRBD1 or TRBD2 (5 bases each). The germline V gene encodes CDR1 MNHGY and CDR2 SVAAGI. Between the trimmed V and J ends, which lost 10 bases and 2 bases, there was a span of 18 bases. The CDR3 contains 14 residues. The CDR3 protein is CAMNSDEGPYEQYF. The CDR3, as DNA: TGTGCCATGAACTCCGACGAGGGGCCCTACGAGCAGTACTTC.

The V gene is TRBV5-6, the J gene TRBJ1-1; 7 bases match TRBD1. The CDR3 extends over 14 amino acids. V was pared by 4 bases and J by 7 bases, with 10 bases of the junction left unmatched. Germline CDR1 SGHDT, CDR2 YYEEEE. The DNA of the CDR3 is TGTGCCAGCAGCCCCACACCGGGACAGAATGAAGCTTTCTTT. Protein product: CASSPTPGQNEAFF.

This clonotype occurred a few times. The rearrangement links TRBV7-9 to TRBJ2-5, with D possibly being TRBD2 (6 bases). Germline V CDR1 and CDR2: SEHNR, FQNEAQ (reference sequence). This CDR3 has 15 amino acids. V dropped 5 bases and J dropped 5 bases, with 18 bases sitting between them. CDR3 protein: CASSPPGGPMETQYF. CDR3 sequence (DNA): TGTGCCAGCAGCCCACCTGGAGGGCCGATGGAGACCCAGTACTTC.

The CDR3: CASSSPTANQPQHF. As DNA, the CDR3 is TGTGCCAGCAGTTCACCTACAGCGAATCAGCCCCAGCATTTT. The genes are TRBV28 and TRBJ1-5; unclear D gene. The CDR3 has 14 residues. Germline V gene data show CDR1 as MDHEN and CDR2 as SYDVKM. V lost 4 bases to trimming and J lost 4 bases, with 11 bases between them.

This rearrangement joins TRBV28 to TRBJ2-1; D is perhaps TRBD1 or TRBD2 (5 bases each). Between the trimmed V and J ends, which lost 6 bases and 4 bases, there was a span of 22 bases. The length of the CDR3 is 17 residues. Germline V gene data show CDR1 as MDHEN and CDR2 as SYDVKM. CDR3 sequence (DNA): TGTGCCAGCAGCCTCCGGGCTTACGGGGCCCTTTACAATGAGCAGTTCTTC. It is translated as CASSLRAYGALYNEQFF.

The chain links TRBV12-3 or TRBV12-4 to TRBJ2-2; 8 nucleotides line up with TRBD1. The CDR3 is made up of 14 amino acids. The V and J ends lost 7 bases and 7 bases, in that order; junction bases with no gene match: 8. The CDR3 protein is CASIRTGLIGELFF. The DNA for the CDR3 is TGTGCCAGCATTAGGACAGGGCTCATCGGGGAGCTGTTTTTT.

This clonotype has just a few counts. The chain links TRBV11-2 to TRBJ1-2; no clear D gene. V lost 5 bases and J lost 4, with 14 bases in between. Per the germline V gene, CDR1 is SGHAT and CDR2 is FQNNGV. The CDR3 sequence is 14 residues long. The CDR3 loop is CASSKSHGSYGYTF. The CDR3 bases are TGTGCCAGCAGCAAAAGCCACGGGTCCTATGGCTACACCTTC.

The chain recombines TRBV10-3 with TRBJ1-1; possible D gene TRBD1, 5 bases. Trimming pared 8 bases from V and 3 bases from J, leaving 16 bases between. Germline V gives CDR1 ENHRY, CDR2 SYGVKD. The CDR3 length is 14 residues. CDR3 coding DNA: TGTGCCATCTCCCGCCAGGGAGGAGACACTGAAGCTTTCTTT. Amino acid sequence: CAISRQGGDTEAFF.

The sample holds one count of this clonotype. The J gene is TRBJ2-3, the V gene TRBV7-4, with 9 positions matching TRBD2. The V and J ends lost 1 base and 0 bases, in that order; junction bases with no gene match: 8. CDR3 size: 18 residues. The V gene's germline CDR1 is SGHVT and CDR2 SQSDAQ. As DNA, the CDR3 is TGTGCCAGCAGCTTAGTTAGCGGGAGCCTTTCTAGCACAGATACGCAGTATTTT. The encoded protein is CASSLVSGSLSSTDTQYF.

This clonotype has just a few counts. The V and J genes are TRBV6-2 or TRBV6-3 and TRBJ1-1; D is unresolved. V was trimmed by 6 bases and J by 7 bases, leaving 9 bases between them. Germline V CDR1 and CDR2: MNHEY, SVGEGT. The CDR3 runs to 11 residues. CDR3 nucleotides: TGTGCCAGCAGAGAGGATGGTGAAGCTTTCTTT. Its translation is CASREDGEAFF.

This clonotype showed up just a few times. The V gene is TRBV11-2, the J gene TRBJ2-7; TRBD2 matches 8 bases. There are 15 residues in the CDR3. CDR1 and CDR2 (germline): SGHAT, FQNNGV. V lost 5 bases to trimming and J lost 0 bases; unmatched junction nucleotides: 6. The CDR3 region is CASSTPSGRSYEQYF. For the CDR3, the DNA is TGTGCCAGCAGCACCCCTAGCGGGCGCTCCTACGAGCAGTACTTC. Using reference TRBV11-2 and TRBJ2-7 for the parts outside the CDR3, the full variable domain is EAGVAQSPRYKIIEKRQSVAFWCNPISGHATLYWYQQILGQGPKLLIQFQNNGVVDDSQLPKDRFSAERLKGVDSTLKIQPAKLEDSAVYLCASSTPSGRSYEQYFGPGTRLTVT.

The gene calls are TRBV7-9 and TRBJ1-1; D perhaps matches TRBD1 (5 bases). Germline CDR1 reads SEHNR; CDR2 reads FQNEAQ (reference sequence). The germline V and J ends were trimmed by 4 bases and 1 base, with 13 bases remaining between them. The CDR3 has 15 residues. Here the CDR3 DNA reads TGTGCCAGCAGCTCTTTTGGCAGGGCGAACACTGAAGCTTTCTTT. It yields the protein CASSSFGRANTEAFF.

This sequence joins TRBV15 and TRBJ2-5; tentative D call: TRBD1 (5 bases). The germline gives CDR1 LNHNV, CDR2 YYDKDF (reference sequence). The CDR3 extends over 13 amino acids. Trimming left V 5 bases short and J 5 bases short, with 12 bases between. In DNA, the CDR3 is TGTGCCACCAGCCAGGGTCCTGGGGAGACCCAGTACTTC. Its protein is CATSQGPGETQYF.

In its sample, this clonotype was seen a few times. The rearrangement uses TRBV27 and TRBJ2-7; TRBD1 or TRBD2 may be the D gene (5 bases each). Germline lookup yields CDR1 MNHEY and CDR2 SMNVEV (reference sequence). With 3 bases removed from V and 3 bases from J, the gap between germline ends came to 12 bases. The CDR3 extends over 14 amino acids. The CDR3 nucleotides are TGTGCCAGCAGTTTGGGGGACGGAGGCTACGAGCAGTACTTC. Amino acid sequence: CASSLGDGGYEQYF.

This clonotype came up a few times. The chain carries TRBV2 and TRBJ1-2, with 8 bases lining up with TRBD1. After removal of 5 bases from V and 4 bases from J, the junction contained 3 bases not matched to a gene. The CDR3 is 13 residues long. The germline gives CDR1 SNHLY, CDR2 FYNNEI. The CDR3 nucleotides read TGTGCCAGCAGTCCTCAGGGGGCCTATGGCTACACCTTC. It specifies CASSPQGAYGYTF.

This clonotype showed up many times. The chain recombines TRBV12-3 or TRBV12-4 with TRBJ1-2, with D hard to call. This CDR3 comprises 13 residues. The V end was cut by 6 bases, the J end by 4 bases, with 12 bases between. CDR3 DNA sequence: TGTGCCAGCAGCATAAGCAGATTCTATGGCTACACCTTC. It specifies CASSISRFYGYTF.

V is TRBV7-2 and J is TRBJ2-3, with 9 bases lining up with TRBD2. From germline, CDR1 is SGHTA and CDR2 FQGNSA. CDR3 length equals 17 residues. Losses at the gene ends were 0 bases for V and 3 bases for J; bases not matched to a gene: 7. Here the CDR3 reads CASSLAGGGGATDTQYF. As DNA, the CDR3 is TGTGCCAGCAGCTTAGCGGGCGGGGGGGGGGCTACAGATACGCAGTATTTT.

This clonotype was detected a few times. The chain carries TRBV20-1 and TRBJ2-5, with 8 nucleotides matching TRBD2. With V trimmed by 3 bases and J by 1 base, 1 base remained unmatched. CDR1 and CDR2 from the germline V gene are DFQATT and SNEGSKA (reference sequence). The CDR3 is 13 amino acids. CDR3 sequence: CSASAGGQETQYF. The CDR3 DNA reads as TGCAGTGCTAGTGCGGGGGGCCAAGAGACCCAGTACTTC.

CDR3 nucleotide sequence: TGTGCCAGCAGATTTAGTACAGATACGCAGTATTTT. Encoded protein: CASRFSTDTQYF. This chain links TRBV12-3 or TRBV12-4 with TRBJ2-3; D is unclear. The V and J ends lost 6 bases and 3 bases respectively, with 7 bases between them. The length of the CDR3 is 12 residues.

This clonotype was detected once. The chain joins TRBV5-5 to TRBJ2-5; D uncertain. The CDR3 contains 13 residues. Trimming took off 4 bases at V and 1 base at J, with 8 bases between the two ends. Germline V gene sequence: CDR1 SGHKS, CDR2 YYEKEE (reference sequence). CDR3 region: CASSVMGQETQYF. The CDR3 region has the DNA TGTGCCAGCAGCGTTATGGGCCAAGAGACCCAGTACTTC.

The V call is TRBV7-2, the J call TRBJ2-3, with TRBD2 matching 8 bases. The CDR3 length is 14 residues. Germline CDR1 and CDR2: SGHTA and FQGNSA. The junction had 4 bases not matched to a gene; V was cut back by 7 bases and J by 1 base. The CDR3 nucleotides are TGTGCCAGCAAGCTTAGCGGGGGCACAGATACGCAGTATTTT. This translates into CASKLSGGTDTQYF. Drawing the rest from reference TRBV7-2 and TRBJ2-3, the complete variable domain is GAGVSQSPSNKVTEKGKDVELRCDPISGHTALYWYRQSLGQGLEFLIYFQGNSAPDKSGLPSDRFSAERTGGSVSTLTIQRTQQEDSAVYLCASKLSGGTDTQYFGPGTRLTVL.

The chain carries TRBV7-2 and TRBJ2-3; 10 positions match TRBD2. Per germline, CDR1 SGHTA and CDR2 FQGNSA. This CDR3 is 15 amino acids long. The trim removed 5 bases at V and 6 bases at J, leaving 8 bases unmatched. The CDR3 here is CASSPSGGAWDTQYF. The CDR3 DNA reads as TGTGCCAGCAGCCCAAGCGGGGGGGCCTGGGATACGCAGTATTTT.

Only one count was recorded for this clonotype. The chain is built from TRBV6-8 and TRBJ2-1; 8 bases line up with TRBD2. Germline V gene lookup returns CDR1 MNHGY and CDR2 SAAAGT. V was clipped by 4 bases and J by 7 bases; unmatched bases: 9. The CDR3 consists of 15 residues. The CDR3: CASSLGAGVWNEQFF. The CDR3, as DNA: TGTGCCAGCAGTTTAGGAGCGGGGGTGTGGAATGAGCAGTTCTTC.

This chain links TRBV7-4 with TRBJ2-7; TRBD1 might be the D (6 bases). Germline lookup yields CDR1 SGHVT and CDR2 SQSDAQ. With 8 bases removed from V and 3 bases from J, the gap between germline ends came to 17 bases. This CDR3 spans 14 amino acids. The chain's CDR3 is CASQPGDTDYEQYF. As DNA, the CDR3 is TGTGCCAGCCAACCCGGGGACACCGACTACGAGCAGTACTTC.

The rearrangement joins TRBV28 to TRBJ2-3, with D perhaps TRBD1 (6 bases). The germline V gene encodes CDR1 MDHEN and CDR2 SYDVKM. The ends were cut back, 6 bases at V and 2 bases at J, with 9 bases in the middle. This CDR3 is 13 amino acids long. CDR3 sequence reads: CASRQGNTDTQYF. In DNA, the CDR3 is TGTGCCAGCAGACAGGGAAACACAGATACGCAGTATTTT. The variable domain in full, with the rest retrieved from reference TRBV28 and TRBJ2-3, is DVKVTQSSRYLVKRTGEKVFLECVQDMDHENMFWYRQDPGLGLRLIYFSYDVKMKEKGDIPEGYSVSREKKERFSLILESASTNQTSMYLCASRQGNTDTQYFGPGTRLTVL.

This clonotype was observed a few times. The chain employs TRBV24-1 and TRBJ2-1, with no clear D. CDR1 and CDR2 from the germline V gene are KGHDR and SFDVKD. Trimming cost V 0 bases and J 6 bases, with 2 bases left between them. There are 12 residues in the CDR3. The CDR3 coding sequence is TGTGCCACCAGTGATTTGTCCAATGAGCAGTTCTTC. Translated: CATSDLSNEQFF.

This clonotype has a handful of counts. The chain combines TRBV12-3 or TRBV12-4 with TRBJ1-1, with D maybe TRBD1 (6 bases). V was clipped by 7 bases and J by 2 bases, with 11 bases between them. The CDR3 contains 13 residues. CDR3 nucleotide sequence: TGTGCCAGCACCAGACAGGCAAACACTGAAGCTTTCTTT. Its protein is CASTRQANTEAFF.

The CDR3 is CASSLWSLGDEQYF. In nucleotides, the CDR3 is TGTGCCAGCAGCTTATGGTCCCTTGGCGACGAGCAGTACTTC. The chain links TRBV5-4 to TRBJ2-7, with D hard to call. CDR3 length: 14 residues. Trimming cost V 2 bases and J 5 bases, with 14 bases left between them. CDR1 is SGHNT and CDR2 is YYREEE in the germline V gene (reference sequence).